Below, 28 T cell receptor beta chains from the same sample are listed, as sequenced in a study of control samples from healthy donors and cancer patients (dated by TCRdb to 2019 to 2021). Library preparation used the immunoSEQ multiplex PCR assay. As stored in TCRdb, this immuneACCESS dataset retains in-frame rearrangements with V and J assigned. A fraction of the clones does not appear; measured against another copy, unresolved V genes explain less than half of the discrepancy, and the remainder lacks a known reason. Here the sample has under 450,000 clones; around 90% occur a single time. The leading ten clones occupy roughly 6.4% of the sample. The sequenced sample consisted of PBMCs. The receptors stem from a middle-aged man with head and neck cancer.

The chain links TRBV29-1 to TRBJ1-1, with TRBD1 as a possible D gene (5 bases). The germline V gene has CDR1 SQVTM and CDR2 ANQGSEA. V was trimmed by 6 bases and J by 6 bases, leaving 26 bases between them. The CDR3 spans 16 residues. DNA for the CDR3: TGCAGCGTCCACGCCGGGGCCCCCCTGGGGCACCCTGAAGCTTTCTTT. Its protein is CSVHAGAPLGHPEAFF.

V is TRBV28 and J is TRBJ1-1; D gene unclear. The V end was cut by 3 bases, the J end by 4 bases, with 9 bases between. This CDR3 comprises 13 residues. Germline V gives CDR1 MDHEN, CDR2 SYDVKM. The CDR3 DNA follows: TGTGCCAGCAGTTTGCCGGTGGTCACTGAAGCTTTCTTT. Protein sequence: CASSLPVVTEAFF.

DNA of the CDR3: TGTGCCAGCAGCCGGCGGGGACTAGCGGGGCCAGGCTCCTACAATGAGCAGTTCTTC. Protein: CASSRRGLAGPGSYNEQFF. V gene TRBV11-2 combines with J gene TRBJ2-1; 13 bases agree with TRBD2. The V gene end was trimmed by 5 bases and the J gene end by 0 bases; junction bases not matched to a gene: 10. This CDR3 is built from 19 residues. The germline V gene encodes CDR1 SGHAT and CDR2 FQNNGV.

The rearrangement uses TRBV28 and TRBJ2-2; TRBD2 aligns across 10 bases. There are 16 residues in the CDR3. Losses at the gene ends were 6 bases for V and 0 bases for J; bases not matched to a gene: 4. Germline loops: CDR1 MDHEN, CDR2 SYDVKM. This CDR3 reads CASRVAGGTNTGELFF. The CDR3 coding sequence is TGTGCCAGCAGGGTAGCGGGAGGAACGAACACCGGGGAGCTGTTTTTT.

The CDR3 spells CASSVAGLPSTDTQYF. CDR3 DNA sequence: TGTGCCAGCAGCGTAGCTGGGCTTCCTAGCACAGATACGCAGTATTTT. This rearrangement joins TRBV9 to TRBJ2-3; no clear D. The CDR3 covers 16 residues. Germline CDR1 SGDLS, CDR2 YYNGEE. Trimming removed 0 bases at V and 0 bases at J, with 11 bases between.

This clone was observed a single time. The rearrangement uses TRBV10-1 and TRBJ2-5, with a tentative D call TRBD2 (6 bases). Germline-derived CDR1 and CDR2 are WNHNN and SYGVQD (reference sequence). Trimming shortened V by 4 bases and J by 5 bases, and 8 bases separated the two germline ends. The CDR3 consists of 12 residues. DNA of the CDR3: TGCGCCAGCAGTGCTGGAGGGGAGACCCAGTACTTC. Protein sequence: CASSAGGETQYF.

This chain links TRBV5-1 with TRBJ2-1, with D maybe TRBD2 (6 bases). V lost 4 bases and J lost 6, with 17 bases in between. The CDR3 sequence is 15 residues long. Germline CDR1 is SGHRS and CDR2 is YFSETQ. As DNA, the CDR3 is TGCGCCAGCAGCGACGGCGGAGGGATATCCAATGAGCAGTTCTTC. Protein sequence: CASSDGGGISNEQFF.

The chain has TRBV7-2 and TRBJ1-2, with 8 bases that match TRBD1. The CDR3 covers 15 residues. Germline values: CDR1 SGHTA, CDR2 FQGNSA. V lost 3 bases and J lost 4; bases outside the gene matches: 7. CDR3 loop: CASSFPTGGAYGYTF. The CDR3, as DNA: TGTGCCAGCAGCTTCCCTACAGGGGGAGCCTATGGCTACACCTTC.

CDR3 loop: CASSQGGGGPYGYTF. The DNA of the CDR3 is TGCGCCAGCAGCCAAGGTGGCGGAGGCCCTTATGGCTACACCTTC. The chain employs TRBV4-1 and TRBJ1-2, with D hard to call. With 1 base removed from V and 5 bases from J, the gap between germline ends came to 14 bases. This CDR3 has 15 residues. CDR1 and CDR2 (germline): MGHRA, YSYEKL.

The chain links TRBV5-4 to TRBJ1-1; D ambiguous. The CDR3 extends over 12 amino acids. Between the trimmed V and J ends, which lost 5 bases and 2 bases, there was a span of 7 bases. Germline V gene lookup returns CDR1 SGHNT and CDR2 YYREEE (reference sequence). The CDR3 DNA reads TGTGCCAGCAGTATAATAAACACTGAAGCTTTCTTT. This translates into CASSIINTEAFF.

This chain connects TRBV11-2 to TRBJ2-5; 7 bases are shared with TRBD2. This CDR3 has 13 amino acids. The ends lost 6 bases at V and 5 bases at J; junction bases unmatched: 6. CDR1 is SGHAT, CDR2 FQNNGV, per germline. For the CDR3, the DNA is TGTGCCAGCAGTTCGGGACTAATCGAGACCCAGTACTTC. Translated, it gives CASSSGLIETQYF.

CDR3: CASSPSRDSGTDTQYF. The CDR3 DNA reads TGCGCCAGCAGCCCGAGCAGGGACAGCGGCACAGATACGCAGTATTTT. V usage is TRBV5-1 and J usage is TRBJ2-3; 7 bases agree with TRBD1. Trimming took 4 bases from V and 1 from J; bases not matched to a gene: 9. Germline V gene data show CDR1 as SGHRS and CDR2 as YFSETQ. The CDR3 is made up of 16 amino acids.

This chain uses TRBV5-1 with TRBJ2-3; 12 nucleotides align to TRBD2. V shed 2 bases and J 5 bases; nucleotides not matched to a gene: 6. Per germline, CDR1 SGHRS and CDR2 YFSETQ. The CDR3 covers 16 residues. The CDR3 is CASSFLTSGGIDTQYF. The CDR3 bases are TGCGCCAGCAGCTTCTTGACTAGCGGGGGAATAGATACGCAGTATTTT.

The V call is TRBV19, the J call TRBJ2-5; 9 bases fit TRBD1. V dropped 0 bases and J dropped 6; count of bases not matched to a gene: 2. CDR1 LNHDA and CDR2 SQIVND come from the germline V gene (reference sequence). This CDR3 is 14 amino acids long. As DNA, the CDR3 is TGTGCCAGTAGTATAGAACAGGGGGCGAAGACCCAGTACTTC. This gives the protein CASSIEQGAKTQYF.

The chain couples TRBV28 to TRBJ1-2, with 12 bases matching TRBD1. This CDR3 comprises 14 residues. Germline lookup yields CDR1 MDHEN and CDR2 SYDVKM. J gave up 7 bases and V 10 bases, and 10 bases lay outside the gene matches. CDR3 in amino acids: CATLRGQGASGYTF. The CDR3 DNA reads TGTGCCACCCTTAGGGGACAGGGGGCCTCTGGCTACACCTTC.

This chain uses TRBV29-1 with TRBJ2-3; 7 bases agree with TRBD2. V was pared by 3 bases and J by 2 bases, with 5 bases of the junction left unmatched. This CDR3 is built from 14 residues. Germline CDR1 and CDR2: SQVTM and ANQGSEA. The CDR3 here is CSVDSSGITDTQYF. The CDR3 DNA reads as TGCAGCGTTGATTCTAGCGGAATCACAGATACGCAGTATTTT.

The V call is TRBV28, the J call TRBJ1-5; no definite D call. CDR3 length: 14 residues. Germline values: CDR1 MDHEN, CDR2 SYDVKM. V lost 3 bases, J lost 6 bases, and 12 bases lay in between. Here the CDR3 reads CASSFPGVAQPQHF. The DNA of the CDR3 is TGTGCCAGCAGTTTCCCTGGGGTTGCTCAGCCCCAGCATTTT.

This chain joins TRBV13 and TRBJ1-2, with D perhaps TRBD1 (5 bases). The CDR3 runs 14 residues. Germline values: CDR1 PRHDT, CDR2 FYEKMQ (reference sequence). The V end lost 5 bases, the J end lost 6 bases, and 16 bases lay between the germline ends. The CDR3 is CASSQVRDYHGYTF. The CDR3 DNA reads TGTGCCAGCAGCCAGGTCCGGGACTACCATGGCTACACCTTC.

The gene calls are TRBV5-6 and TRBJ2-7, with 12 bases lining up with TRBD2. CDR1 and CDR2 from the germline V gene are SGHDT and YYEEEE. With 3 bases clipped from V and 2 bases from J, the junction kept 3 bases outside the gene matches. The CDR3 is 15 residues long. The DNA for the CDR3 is TGTGCCAGCAGCTGGACTAGCGGGACGGCCTACGAGCAGTACTTC. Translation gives CASSWTSGTAYEQYF.

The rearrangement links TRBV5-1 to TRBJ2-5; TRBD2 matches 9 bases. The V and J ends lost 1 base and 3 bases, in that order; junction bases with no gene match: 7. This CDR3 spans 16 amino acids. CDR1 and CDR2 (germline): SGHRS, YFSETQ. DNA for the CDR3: TGCGCCAGCAGCTTGAGAGCGGGGGGTGTCGAAGAGACCCAGTACTTC. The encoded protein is CASSLRAGGVEETQYF.

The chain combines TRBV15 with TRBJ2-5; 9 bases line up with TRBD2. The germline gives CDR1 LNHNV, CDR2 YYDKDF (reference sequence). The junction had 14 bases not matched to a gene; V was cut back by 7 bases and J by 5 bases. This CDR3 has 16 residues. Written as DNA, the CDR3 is TGTGCCACCACCCTGGGTAGCGGGGGCCGAGGGGAGACCCAGTACTTC. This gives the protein CATTLGSGGRGETQYF.

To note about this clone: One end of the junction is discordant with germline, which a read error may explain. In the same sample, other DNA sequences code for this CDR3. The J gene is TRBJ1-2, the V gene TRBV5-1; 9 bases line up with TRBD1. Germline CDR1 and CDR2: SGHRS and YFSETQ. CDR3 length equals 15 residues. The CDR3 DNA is TGCGCCAGTAGCTCACAGGGGGCCTCAGTCTATGGCTACACCTTC. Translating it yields CASSSQGASVYGYTF.

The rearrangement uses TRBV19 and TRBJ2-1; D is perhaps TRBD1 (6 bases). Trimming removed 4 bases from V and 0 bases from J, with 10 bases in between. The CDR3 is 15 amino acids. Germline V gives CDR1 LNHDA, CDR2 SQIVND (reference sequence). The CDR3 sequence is CASSRLDSSYNEQFF. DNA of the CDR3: TGTGCCAGTAGTAGGCTGGACAGCTCCTACAATGAGCAGTTCTTC.

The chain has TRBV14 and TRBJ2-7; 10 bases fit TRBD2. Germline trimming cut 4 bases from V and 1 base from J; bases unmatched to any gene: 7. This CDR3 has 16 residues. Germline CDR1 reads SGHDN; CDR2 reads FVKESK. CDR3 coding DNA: TGTGCCAGCAGCCCCGGACTAGCGGTCATATCCTACGAGCAGTACTTC. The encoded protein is CASSPGLAVISYEQYF.

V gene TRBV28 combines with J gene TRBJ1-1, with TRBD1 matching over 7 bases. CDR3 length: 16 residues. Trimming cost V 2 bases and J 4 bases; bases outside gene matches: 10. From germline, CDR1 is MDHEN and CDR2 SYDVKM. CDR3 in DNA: TGTGCCAGCAGTTTAGCCCAACAGGGGCGGACCACTGAAGCTTTCTTT. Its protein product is CASSLAQQGRTTEAFF. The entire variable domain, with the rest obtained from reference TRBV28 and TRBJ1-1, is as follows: DVKVTQSSRYLVKRTGEKVFLECVQDMDHENMFWYRQDPGLGLRLIYFSYDVKMKEKGDIPEGYSVSREKKERFSLILESASTNQTSMYLCASSLAQQGRTTEAFFGQGTRLTVV.

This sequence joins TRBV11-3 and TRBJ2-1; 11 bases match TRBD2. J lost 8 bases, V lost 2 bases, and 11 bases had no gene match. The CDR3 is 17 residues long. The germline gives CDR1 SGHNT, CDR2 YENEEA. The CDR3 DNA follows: TGTGCCAGCAGCTTAAGGGGCTCGACTAGCGGGAACGATGAGCAGTTCTTC. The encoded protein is CASSLRGSTSGNDEQFF.

The CDR3: CASRVDSSPGGYTF. The CDR3 DNA reads as TGTGCCAGCAGAGTGGACAGTTCTCCAGGCGGCTACACCTTC. V usage is TRBV5-4 and J usage is TRBJ1-2; tentatively, D is TRBD1 (6 bases). The V and J ends lost 5 bases and 8 bases respectively, with 19 bases between them. The CDR3 has 14 residues. Germline CDR1 and CDR2: SGHNT and YYREEE (reference sequence).

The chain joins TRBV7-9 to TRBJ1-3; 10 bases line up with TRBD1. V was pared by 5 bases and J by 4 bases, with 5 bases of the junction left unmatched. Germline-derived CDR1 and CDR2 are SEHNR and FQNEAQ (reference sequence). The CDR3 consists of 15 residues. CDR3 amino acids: CASSVRDRGGNTIYF. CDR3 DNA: TGTGCCAGCAGCGTCCGGGACAGGGGCGGAAACACCATATATTTT.